A selection of T cell receptor beta chains follows, all from one sample in a study of OX40 agonist ivuxolimab in advanced cancers. Clones were sequenced by immunoSEQ multiplex PCR, and TCRdb holds only the in-frame ones, with some missing. The sample lists 70,000 or so clones; about 94% were seen once. The specimen was CD4+ or CD8+ T cells sorted from blood, collected in a trial of the OX40 agonist ivuxolimab. The receptors shown here come from an adult with an advanced solid tumor such as melanoma, head and neck, liver or kidney cancer. Each CDR3 is given with its conserved first and last residue. D genes are given only for firm matches. Where a row states a size, it is once, few, many or the class of an expanded clone; other rows omit it.

v_call	d_call	clone_size	j_call	cdr3_aa	cdr3_nt
TRBV6-1	TRBD1	NA	TRBJ2-7	CASLGQGAYEQYF	TGTGCCAGTCTTGGACAGGGGGCCTACGAGCAGTACTTC
TRBV27	NA	NA	TRBJ2-5	CASSFATQETQYF	TGTGCCAGCAGTTTTGCGACCCAAGAGACCCAGTACTTC
TRBV5-4	NA	NA	TRBJ2-1	CASSLLGEQFF	TGTGCCAGCAGCTTGTTAGGGGAGCAGTTCTTC
TRBV14	TRBD2	few	TRBJ2-1	CASRSSTSGGAWNEQFF	TGTGCCAGCAGATCTTCGACTAGCGGGGGGGCGTGGAATGAGCAGTTCTTC
TRBV2	NA	NA	TRBJ2-7	CASIQRSSYEQYF	TGTGCCAGCATTCAGCGAAGCTCCTACGAGCAGTACTTC
TRBV4-1	NA	NA	TRBJ1-5	CASSQAGPGGQPQHF	TGCGCCAGCAGCCAAGCGGGCCCTGGGGGTCAGCCCCAGCATTTT
TRBV11-1	NA	once	TRBJ2-1	CASTLDVGSIYEQFF	TGTGCCAGCACCCTAGACGTGGGGTCGATCTATGAGCAGTTCTTC
TRBV7-5	NA	NA	TRBJ2-1	CVRSLRRELYNEQFF	TGTGTCAGAAGCTTACGCAGGGAACTCTACAATGAGCAGTTCTTC
TRBV9	NA	NA	TRBJ2-6	CASSPPGSSGANVLTF	TGTGCCAGCAGCCCTCCGGGCAGCTCGGGGGCCAACGTCCTGACTTTC
TRBV11-1	NA	NA	TRBJ2-7	CASSLAVGGAYEQYF	TGTGCCAGCAGCTTAGCGGTTGGGGGTGCCTACGAGCAGTACTTC
TRBV9	TRBD2	NA	TRBJ2-7	CASSVDGSGFHEQYF	TGTGCCAGCAGCGTAGATGGTAGCGGGTTCCACGAGCAGTACTTC
TRBV9	TRBD2	NA	TRBJ2-3	CASSAGDSGGTQYF	TGTGCCAGCAGCGCGGGGGATAGCGGGGGAACGCAGTATTTT
TRBV9	NA	NA	TRBJ2-7	CASSVGGGGTYEQYF	TGTGCCAGCAGCGTAGGCGGCGGAGGGACCTACGAGCAGTACTTC
TRBV9	NA	NA	TRBJ1-3	CASSGNTIYF	TGTGCCAGCAGCGGAAACACCATATATTTT
TRBV5-6	TRBD1	NA	TRBJ2-1	CASSSGQGLYNEQFF	TGTGCCAGCAGCTCTGGACAGGGCCTCTACAATGAGCAGTTCTTC
TRBV9	TRBD1	NA	TRBJ2-7	CASSPSTGQGNEQYF	TGTGCCAGCAGCCCCTCAACGGGACAGGGGAATGAGCAGTACTTC
TRBV19	TRBD1	NA	TRBJ1-6	CASSIQTGYNSPLHF	TGTGCCAGTAGTATACAGACAGGGTATAATTCACCCCTCCACTTT
TRBV5-1	NA	NA	TRBJ1-3	CASSLAPPVSGNTIYF	TGCGCCAGCAGCTTGGCGCCCCCGGTCTCTGGAAACACCATATATTTT
TRBV5-6	NA	NA	TRBJ1-5	CASSPGTNNQPQHF	TGTGCCAGCAGCCCAGGGACGAACAATCAGCCCCAGCATTTT
TRBV5-1	NA	NA	TRBJ2-5	CASSLVGETQYF	TGCGCCAGCAGCTTGGTAGGTGAGACCCAGTACTTC
TRBV27	NA	NA	TRBJ1-1	CASSFPGMTEAFF	TGTGCCAGCAGTTTCCCGGGGATGACTGAAGCTTTCTTT
TRBV11-2	TRBD1	once	TRBJ1-1	CASSLIPGTGGMLNTEAFF	TGTGCCAGCAGCTTAATTCCCGGGACAGGGGGAATGCTGAACACTGAAGCTTTCTTT
TRBV9	TRBD1	NA	TRBJ2-7	CASSETGGHEQYF	TGTGCCAGCAGCGAGACAGGGGGCCACGAGCAGTACTTC
TRBV2	NA	NA	TRBJ1-1	CASEGGTNTEAFF	TGTGCCAGCGAGGGGGGAACGAACACTGAAGCTTTCTTT
TRBV29-1	NA	NA	TRBJ1-2	CSVEEALTSYGYTF	TGCAGCGTTGAAGAGGCCCTTACCTCTTATGGCTACACCTTC
TRBV6-5	NA	NA	TRBJ1-2	CASSYSTPGAIGYTF	TGTGCCAGCAGTTACTCGACGCCAGGGGCAATTGGCTACACCTTC
TRBV27	TRBD2	NA	TRBJ2-5	CASSLLVAGGAKTQYF	TGTGCCAGCAGTTTACTCGTAGCGGGGGGGGCGAAGACCCAGTACTTC
TRBV19	NA	NA	TRBJ2-7	CASRTDRHPYEQYF	TGTGCCAGTAGGACAGACAGGCACCCCTACGAGCAGTACTTC
TRBV12-5	NA	NA	TRBJ2-7	CASGYGTTYEQYF	TGTGCTAGTGGTTACGGAACTACCTACGAGCAGTACTTC
TRBV11-2	TRBD2	NA	TRBJ2-5	CASSLVPSGGSYQETQYF	TGTGCCAGCAGCTTAGTCCCTAGCGGGGGGTCGTACCAAGAGACCCAGTACTTC
TRBV19	NA	once	TRBJ2-2	CASSRLAPGELFF	TGTGCCAGTAGTCGGCTAGCGCCCGGGGAGCTGTTTTTT
TRBV7-9	TRBD2	NA	TRBJ2-1	CASSSGLAGVIRDEQFF	TGTGCCAGCAGCTCCGGACTAGCGGGGGTCATACGCGATGAGCAGTTCTTC
TRBV5-6	NA	NA	TRBJ2-5	CASSLGHNQETQYF	TGTGCCAGCAGCTTGGGGCATAATCAAGAGACCCAGTACTTC
TRBV13	TRBD1	NA	TRBJ2-5	CASSQGQEETQYF	TGTGCCAGCAGCCAGGGACAGGAAGAGACCCAGTACTTC
TRBV27	NA	NA	TRBJ2-1	CASSGNSYNEQFF	TGTGCCAGCAGTGGGAACAGTTACAATGAGCAGTTCTTC
TRBV7-9	NA	NA	TRBJ1-4	CASSLEGGANEKLFF	TGTGCCAGCAGCTTAGAAGGAGGGGCAAACGAAAAACTGTTTTTT
TRBV27	NA	NA	TRBJ1-2	CASSFGDNYGYTF	TGTGCCAGCAGTTTCGGGGACAACTATGGCTACACCTTC
TRBV4-1	NA	NA	TRBJ2-7	CASSPTAPSSYEQYF	TGCGCCAGCAGCCCGACAGCTCCAAGCTCCTACGAACAGTACTTC
TRBV13	NA	NA	TRBJ1-1	CASSPTVMTGSEAFF	TGTGCCAGCAGCCCCACCGTCATGACAGGTTCAGAAGCTTTCTTT
TRBV6-1	TRBD1	NA	TRBJ2-7	CASSSGQDYEQYF	TGTGCCAGCAGTTCGGGACAGGACTACGAGCAGTACTTC
TRBV10-1	NA	NA	TRBJ2-7	CASYRETYEQYF	TGCGCCAGTTACCGGGAGACCTACGAGCAGTACTTC
TRBV4-1	NA	NA	TRBJ2-7	CASSHATKTDILEQYF	TGCGCCAGCAGCCACGCCACAAAGACGGACATCCTTGAGCAGTACTTC
TRBV13	NA	few	TRBJ1-1	CASRREKGGNTEAFF	TGTGCCTCCCGGAGGGAGAAGGGGGGGAACACTGAAGCTTTCTTT
TRBV9	TRBD1	NA	TRBJ2-3	CASSVHRGMGTDTQYF	TGTGCCAGCAGCGTCCACAGGGGAATGGGCACAGATACGCAGTATTTT
TRBV20-1	NA	NA	TRBJ2-2	CSPWHGGGAVF	TGCAGTCCTTGGCATGGTGGCGGAGCTGTTTTT
TRBV14	TRBD2	NA	TRBJ2-1	CASSPPGGYNEQFF	TGTGCCAGCAGCCCCCCGGGAGGATACAATGAGCAGTTCTTC
TRBV4-1	NA	NA	TRBJ2-7	CASSQEGYAQDEQYF	TGCGCCAGCAGCCAAGAAGGGTACGCTCAGGACGAGCAGTACTTC
TRBV27	TRBD1	NA	TRBJ2-5	CASSYLGQQETQYF	TGTGCCAGCAGTTATCTGGGACAGCAAGAGACCCAGTACTTC
TRBV5-4	NA	NA	TRBJ1-2	CASSFYTAFNYGYTF	TGTGCCAGCAGCTTCTATACAGCGTTTAACTATGGCTACACCTTC
TRBV30	NA	NA	TRBJ1-1	CAWSGGTNTEAFF	TGTGCCTGGAGTGGGGGGACGAACACTGAAGCTTTCTTT
TRBV27	NA	NA	TRBJ2-3	CASSLILKDTQYF	TGTGCCAGCAGTTTAATCCTAAAAGATACGCAGTATTTT
TRBV7-9	TRBD1	NA	TRBJ2-7	CASSPTQGAYEQYF	TGTGCCAGCAGCCCCACCCAGGGGGCCTACGAGCAGTACTTC
TRBV6-5	NA	NA	TRBJ1-1	CASSYSGGYTEAFF	TGTGCCAGCAGTTACTCGGGGGGGTACACTGAAGCTTTCTTT